This T cell receptor (beta chain) was captured by sequencing in a study of vaccination and CD4 T cells after COVID-19. At the level of the study: As control conditions, cultures were given either a CEFX pool serving as positive control, an HIV-1 Nef pool, or no peptide at all.

The sample's treatment: approximately 11-day PBMC culture with coronavirus spike peptide pools or control peptides (ViraFEST assay). The authors cultured two million PBMCs per well with 10 IU/ml IL-2 and about 10 ug/ml peptide pools. A half-volume replacement of the medium with fresh IL-2 medium was performed on days 3 and 7. Study findings and constraints: The great majority, 304 of 307 vaccine-specific clones, proved spike mono-reactive in convalescent patients.

With the Oncomine TCR Beta short-read assay, DNA from cultured CD4+ T cells was sequenced. TCRdb passed the PCR reads through MiXCR, listing each CDR3 protein once. The sample has some 15,000 distinct CDR3 sequences; about 26% are singletons. In this sample, this clonotype turned up a few times. The antigen is unknown. Germline CDR1 ENHRY, CDR2 SYGVKD. Between the trimmed V and J ends, which lost 10 bases and 5 bases, there was a span of 14 bases. The CDR3 has 13 residues. The sample was cultured CD4+ T cells from blood. The chain has TRBV10-3 and TRBJ2-2; the D gene is possibly TRBD2 (5 bases). This sequence originates from a human donor with COVID-19. The CDR3 reads CATKIGETGELFF. CDR3 sequence (DNA): TGTGCCACCAAGATTGGGGAGACCGGGGAGCTGTTTTTT.